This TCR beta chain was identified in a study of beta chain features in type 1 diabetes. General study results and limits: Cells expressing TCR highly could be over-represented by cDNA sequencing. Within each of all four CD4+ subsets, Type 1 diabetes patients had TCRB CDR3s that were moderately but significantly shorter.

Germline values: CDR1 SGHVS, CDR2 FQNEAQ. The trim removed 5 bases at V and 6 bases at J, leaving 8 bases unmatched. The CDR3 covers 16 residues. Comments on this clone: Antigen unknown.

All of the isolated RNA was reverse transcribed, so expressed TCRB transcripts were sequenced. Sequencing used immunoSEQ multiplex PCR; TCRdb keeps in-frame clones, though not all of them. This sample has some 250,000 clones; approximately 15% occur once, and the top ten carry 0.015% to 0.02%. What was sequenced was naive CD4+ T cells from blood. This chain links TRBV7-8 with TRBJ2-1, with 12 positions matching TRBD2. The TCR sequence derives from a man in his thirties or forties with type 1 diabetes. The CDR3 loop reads CASSLHLAGGLNEQFF. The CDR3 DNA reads TGTGCCAGCAGCCTCCATCTAGCGGGGGGGCTCAATGAGCAGTTCTTC. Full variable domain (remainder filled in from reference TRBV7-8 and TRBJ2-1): GAGVSQSPRYKVAKRGQDVALRCDPISGHVSLFWYQQALGQGPEFLTYFQNEAQLDKSGLPSDRFFAERPEGSVSTLKIQRTQQEDSAVYLCASSLHLAGGLNEQFFGPGTRLTVL.